These T cell receptor beta chains were read from a single sample in a study of T cell repertoires in cytomegalovirus infection. TCRdb ran MiXCR on the reads and lists one entry per CDR3 protein. The profile shows roughly 340,000 distinct CDR3 sequences, 29% of them singletons. No antigen has been assigned to these receptors. The input for sequencing was cultured PBMCs, taken from culture after CMV antigen stimulation. These receptors all stem from a human donor in good health (CMV status not recorded). Some clones in this sample may be carry-over from other donors' samples. The CDR3 runs from the conserved cysteine through the conserved F or W. The D gene is left open where the match is weak. Clone size is given for some rows only: seen once, a few or many times, or a class if the clone is expanded.

cdr3_nt cdr3_aa clone_size v_call d_call j_call
TGTGCCAGCAGTCAGCGGGGGGGCGGTTCCTACGAGCAGTACTTC CASSQRGGGSYEQYF - TRBV28 TRBD2 TRBJ2-7
TGTGCCACCAGCAGAGTTCCCATGGACAGGGCTTATGGCTACACCTTC CATSRVPMDRAYGYTF - TRBV15 TRBD1 TRBJ1-2
TGTGCCACCAGGAGGGCTGAAGCTTTCTTT CATRRAEAFF few TRBV24-1 - TRBJ1-1
TGTGCCAGCAGTTTAAGGTTGTGGGCGGGCGCAACTAATGAAAAACTGTTTTTT CASSLRLWAGATNEKLFF few TRBV28 - TRBJ1-4
TGTGCCAGCAGCCGAGGACTAGCTGACCCCTACGAGCAGTACTTC CASSRGLADPYEQYF few TRBV7-9 TRBD2 TRBJ2-7
TGTGCCAGCAGCCCACGGACGCAGGATGAAGCTTTCTTT CASSPRTQDEAFF once TRBV11-2 - TRBJ1-1
TGTGCCAGCAGCTTAATTCAGACAGGGCTGAACACCGGGGAGCTGTTTTTT CASSLIQTGLNTGELFF - TRBV7-8 TRBD1 TRBJ2-2
TGTGCCAGCAGTTTGGTCAACCTTCCCTACGAGCAGTACTTC CASSLVNLPYEQYF few TRBV12-3/TRBV12-4 - TRBJ2-7
TGTGCCAGCGAATCCCCCCCTGGGACTATCCACGAGCAGTACTTC CASESPPGTIHEQYF - TRBV7-4 TRBD2 TRBJ2-7
TGTGCCAGCACGCTGCGCGGCCTAGCGGGAGGGAACAATGAGCAGTTCTTC CASTLRGLAGGNNEQFF many TRBV27 TRBD2 TRBJ2-1
TGTGCCAGCAGTTTTAACAGGGTCGCTAGCGGGGAACTAGCCAAAAACATTCAGTACTTC CASSFNRVASGELAKNIQYF - TRBV6-2/TRBV6-3 TRBD2 TRBJ2-4
TGTGCCAGCAGCTTGGCTCTCGGGGAGCTGTTTTTT CASSLALGELFF - TRBV5-3 - TRBJ2-2
TGTGCCAGCAGCTTAGTATTTGGCGGAGTACAGTTCTTC CASSLVFGGVQFF - TRBV11-2 - TRBJ2-1
TGTGCCAGCAGTGAGCGGCAGGGGGAGCTGTTTTTT CASSERQGELFF - TRBV2 - TRBJ2-2
TGTGCCAGCACCTCGGACACCGCTCGAAATGAGCAGTTCTTC CASTSDTARNEQFF many TRBV7-2 - TRBJ2-1
TGTGCCAGCAGCTTGGAGTTCAATGAGCAGTTCTTC CASSLEFNEQFF few TRBV11-1 - TRBJ2-1
TGTGCCAGCAGCTTGATGATCAGGGGGCTTAGACAGCCCCAGCATTTT CASSLMIRGLRQPQHF - TRBV5-6 TRBD1 TRBJ1-5
TGTGCCAGCAGCCCCCCGGGGGGAGCGGATAGCTCCTACGAGCAGTACTTC CASSPPGGADSSYEQYF many TRBV7-2 TRBD2 TRBJ2-7
TGTGCCAGCAGTGGGCAGGCTCCCACCTACGAGCAGTACTTC CASSGQAPTYEQYF - TRBV27 - TRBJ2-7
TGTGCCAGCAGTTTCCCGTCGGGGGGACAAGGCCCGTACAATGAGCAGTTCTTC CASSFPSGGQGPYNEQFF few TRBV6-6 - TRBJ2-1
TGTGCCAGCAGGAGGGACAGGCTCACAGATACGCAGTATTTT CASRRDRLTDTQYF - TRBV25-1 TRBD1 TRBJ2-3
TGTGCCAGCAGTTCCGAAGGTACAGGGAATGAAAAACTGTTTTTT CASSSEGTGNEKLFF - TRBV7-2 - TRBJ1-4
TGTGCCAGCAGCCAAGACAGTTTCCCCCAAGGGTATGGCTACACCTTC CASSQDSFPQGYGYTF - TRBV4-2 - TRBJ1-2
TGTGCCAGCAGCCTAGGGGGTGTTAATGAAAAACTGTTTTTT CASSLGGVNEKLFF few TRBV28 - TRBJ1-4
TGTGCCAGCAGCCCCGAGGGGGGAGCTAACTATGGCTACACCTTC CASSPEGGANYGYTF - TRBV7-9 - TRBJ1-2
TGTGCCAGCAGTCCATGGGACAGGGGGCGGACTGAAGCTTTCTTT CASSPWDRGRTEAFF - TRBV27 TRBD1 TRBJ1-1
TGTGCCAGCACCTTAGACGGTTCGGTGGGACGTCACCAGTTCTTC CASTLDGSVGRHQFF - TRBV12-3/TRBV12-4 - TRBJ2-1
TGTGCCAGCAGTGGAGGGGAGGGGGCGGTTCAGCCCCAGCATTTT CASSGGEGAVQPQHF - TRBV25-1 TRBD1 TRBJ1-5